The T cell receptor beta chain under discussion was sequenced for a study of early T cells in non-severe SARS-CoV-2 infection (dated by TCRdb to the early 2020s). Concerning the study at large: Bulk RNA from unsorted whole blood was used for TCR sequencing, so alpha and beta chains could not be paired. Results and caveats for the whole study, not just this receptor: VDJdb matching was skewed toward anti-spike CD8 responses and likely underestimated virus-specific expansions, missing private and CD4 specificities.

This clonotype was observed many times. Its antigen is currently not known. No much larger clonotype is one base removed from it; base qualities were not supplied. The method was 5' RACE. Data came from a NextSeq 500. Unique molecular identifiers were attached to individual cDNA molecules in the TCR library protocol so that sequencing error and PCR bias could be corrected. TCR alpha and beta chains were both sequenced, and the abundances of alpha and beta sequences in each sample were closely correlated with each other. Per the source publication's procedure: Decombinator V4 was used to perform V gene, J gene and CDR3 annotation of TCR sequences. TCRs were defined as expanded if a significant change between any two time points was detected under a Poisson model with p below 0.0001. TCR abundances were normalised to the total number of TCRs sequenced per sample and were expressed as counts per million. MAIT TCRs were defined by TRAV1-2 paired with TRAJ12, TRAJ20 or TRAJ33, and iNKT TCRs by TRAV10 paired with TRAJ18. VDJdb, accessed 1 November 2021, was searched for CMV, EBV and SARS-CoV-2 annotated TCRs, excluding TCRs annotated for multiple antigens. TCRdb reprocessing: public reads trimmed at Q25 with fastp, clones called with MiXCR, in-frame beta chains kept. Identical CDR3 protein sequences are pooled into one entry, listed with their most common genes and DNA. TCRdb's processing, not the authors', yielded these V and J calls. The sample has tens of thousands of distinct CDR3 sequences on record, approximately 12% of them singletons. Around 4.5% of the sample belongs to the ten largest clones.

The CDR3 runs 12 residues from the cysteine to the phenylalanine. Of the read, only the CDR3 DNA is kept; its 36 bases are in frame from base 1. Trimming removed 5 bases from V and 4 bases from J, leaving 5 bases between the germline ends. Taken from the germline V gene (reference sequence), the CDR1 and CDR2 loops are WNHNN and SYGVQD. This was a case-control study nested in a cohort of healthcare workers in London, UK, who had nasopharyngeal swab PCR tests and blood samples taken every week. Between 23 and 31 March 2020, the week of the UK lockdown, healthcare workers were enrolled and then followed up weekly for as long as 16 weeks.

Input material: whole blood. This receptor was taken from an adult who was a healthcare worker with PCR-confirmed SARS-CoV-2 infection or an uninfected control (not recorded which). The chain uses TRBV10-1 and TRBJ2-2; the D gene is unclear. The nucleotide sequence is TGCGCCAGCAGTCTTGGCACCGGGGAGCTGTTTTTT. Its product reads: CASSLGTGELFF.